This is a list of T cell receptor beta chains from one sample in a study of T cells in Graves' hyperthyroidism and ophthalmopathy. TCRdb reprocessed the multiplex PCR reads with MiXCR, giving one entry per CDR3 protein. This repertoire shows 600,000 or so distinct CDR3 sequences, 13% to 15% found once; its top ten account for approximately 6.4%. Sequences were obtained from blood. These receptors originate from a young woman with Graves' ophthalmopathy. Both conserved end residues are part of each CDR3. Each record gives: J gene, V gene, clone size, D gene, CDR3 DNA, CDR3 protein. A D gene is named only where the DNA matches it firmly. A row's size may be missing; if present it is once, few, many or a size class.

TRBJ2-6,TRBV5-1,few,NA,TGCGCCAGCAGCTTGGGTGCAGGGGGGCTCTCTGGGGCCAACGTCCTGACTTTC,CASSLGAGGLSGANVLTF
TRBJ1-1,TRBV7-9,many,NA,TGTGCCAGCAGCCCCGGACCTTACCCTGAAGCTTTCTTT,CASSPGPYPEAFF
TRBJ1-2,TRBV5-1,many,TRBD1,TGCGCCAGCAGCCGTCGACAGGGGGGTGGCTACACCTTC,CASSRRQGGGYTF
TRBJ2-3,TRBV5-4,NA,TRBD2,TGTGCCAGCAGCTTGATGGGACTAGCTGTTAGCACAGATACGCAGTATTTT,CASSLMGLAVSTDTQYF
TRBJ1-4,TRBV7-9,NA,TRBD1,TGTGCCAGCAGCCCTCGAACAGGGGCGGCCCGAAATGAAAAACTGTTTTTT,CASSPRTGAARNEKLFF
TRBJ2-3,TRBV11-2,many,NA,TGTGCCAGCAGGTTGGCGCAATCCACAGATACGCAGTATTTT,CASRLAQSTDTQYF
TRBJ1-2,TRBV5-1,many,NA,TGCGCCAGCAGCTTGATCGGGCAGGAGGGCTACACCTTC,CASSLIGQEGYTF
TRBJ2-3,TRBV30,few,NA,TGTGCCTGGAGCTGGGCTAAAGATACGCAGTATTTT,CAWSWAKDTQYF
TRBJ1-1,TRBV7-8,many,TRBD1,TGTGCCAGCAGCTGGCGCAGGCGTGGGGACAGGGACCTTAAAGCTTTCTTT,CASSWRRRGDRDLKAFF
TRBJ2-1,TRBV6-5,NA,TRBD2,TGTGCCAGCAGTTATCAGGGACTAGCGGAAGAGCAGTTCTTC,CASSYQGLAEEQFF
TRBJ2-3,TRBV6-5,NA,NA,TGTGCCAGCAGTTACCGTAGGTACACAGATACGCAGTATTTT,CASSYRRYTDTQYF
TRBJ2-4,TRBV5-5,many,TRBD1,TGTGCCAGCAGCCCCTACCGGGACAGGGGAGGAAACATTCAGTACTTC,CASSPYRDRGGNIQYF
TRBJ2-1,TRBV6-1,few,TRBD2,TGTGCCAGCAGTCCCGGGACTAGCAGGTGGGATGAGCAGTTCTTC,CASSPGTSRWDEQFF
TRBJ1-2,TRBV9,NA,NA,TGTGCCAGCAGCGTAGCGGAGGACATTACAGTTAACTATGGCTACACCTTC,CASSVAEDITVNYGYTF
TRBJ2-2,TRBV12-5,NA,NA,TGTGCTAGTGGTTTGGTAGTCGCCGGGGAGCTGTTTTTT,CASGLVVAGELFF
TRBJ1-2,TRBV30,many,NA,TGTGCCTGGAGACAGGTCCCCTATGGCTACACCTTC,CAWRQVPYGYTF
TRBJ1-2,TRBV29-1,many,NA,TGCAGCGTCGATGGACAGTCTGATGGCTACACCTTC,CSVDGQSDGYTF
TRBJ2-7,TRBV20-1,many,NA,TGCAGTGCTAGGATACTCGGGACGGAGGCCTACTACGAGCAGTACTTC,CSARILGTEAYYEQYF
TRBJ2-1,TRBV4-2,few,TRBD2,TGTGCCAGCAGCCCCTCCTCCCCGGGCGGGAGCGGCGACAATGAGCAGTTCTTC,CASSPSSPGGSGDNEQFF
TRBJ2-1,TRBV7-9,many,TRBD2,TGTGCCAGCAGCCGGTTTCCGGGACTAGCGGGAGGGAGCTCCTACAATGAGCAGTTCTTC,CASSRFPGLAGGSSYNEQFF
TRBJ2-3,TRBV7-2,many,TRBD1,TGTGCCAGCGGTTCGACAGGGGGTACAGATACGCAGTATTTT,CASGSTGGTDTQYF
TRBJ2-2,TRBV19,few,TRBD1,TGTGCCAGTATGGACAGGGGGCCCGGGGAGCTGTTTTTT,CASMDRGPGELFF
TRBJ1-1,TRBV13,many,NA,TGTGCCAGCCGAAAGGGTGTGGTGAACACTGAAGCTTTCTTT,CASRKGVVNTEAFF
TRBJ1-5,TRBV28,few,TRBD1,TGTGCCAGCAGGTTGTTACCGGGACAGGGAAACAATCAGCCCCAGCATTTT,CASRLLPGQGNNQPQHF
TRBJ2-1,TRBV30,many,TRBD1,TGTGCCTGGAGTACCCCAGACAGGGGGCTTGGTGAGCAGTTCTTC,CAWSTPDRGLGEQFF
TRBJ1-5,TRBV12-3/TRBV12-4,NA,TRBD1,TGTGCCAGCAGTTACGGCCTTCGGACAGGGTCGGATCAGCCCCAGCATTTT,CASSYGLRTGSDQPQHF
TRBJ1-2,TRBV10-3,NA,NA,TGTGCCATCAGACTTGTGGACAGTGAATATGGCTACACCTTC,CAIRLVDSEYGYTF
TRBJ2-3,TRBV3-1,many,TRBD2,TGTGCCAGCAGCCAAAAAAAAGCGGGAGTGGATACGCAGTATTTT,CASSQKKAGVDTQYF
TRBJ2-3,TRBV11-2,many,NA,TGTGCCAGCAGCTCCAGATTAGATACGCAGTATTTT,CASSSRLDTQYF
TRBJ1-2,TRBV6-2/TRBV6-3,many,NA,TGTGCCAGCAGTTACTGGGAAGTTGCTAACTATGGCTACACCTTC,CASSYWEVANYGYTF
TRBJ1-5,TRBV27,NA,TRBD1,TGTGCCAGCAGTTCGGACAGGGTGGCCAATCAGCCCCAGCATTTT,CASSSDRVANQPQHF
TRBJ2-7,TRBV30,NA,NA,TGTGCCGGTACAGGGAGCGTAGGGGGATACGAGCAGTACTTC,CAGTGSVGGYEQYF
TRBJ2-1,TRBV7-3,many,TRBD2,TGTGCCAGCAGCTTAAATAGCGGGAGCTCCTACAATGAGCAGTTCTTC,CASSLNSGSSYNEQFF
TRBJ2-3,TRBV20-1,many,TRBD2,TGCAGTGCTAGCCCTTCTAGCGGGATTACAGATACGCAGTATTTT,CSASPSSGITDTQYF
TRBJ2-1,TRBV5-1,many,NA,TGCGCCAGCAGCTTGGAACGGGAGAGGGAGCAGTTCTTC,CASSLEREREQFF
TRBJ2-1,TRBV7-8,many,NA,TGTGCCAGCAGCTTAAGGCCTTCACAGAATAAATTGGTTGGTAATGAGCAGTTCTTC,CASSLRPSQNKLVGNEQFF
TRBJ1-1,TRBV5-5,many,NA,TGTGCCAGCAGGGCCCGGGCAATGAACACTGAAGCTTTCTTT,CASRARAMNTEAFF
TRBJ1-5,TRBV6-1,NA,TRBD1,TGTGCCAGCAGCCAACAGGGGCTCAATCAGCCCCAGCATTTT,CASSQQGLNQPQHF
TRBJ1-1,TRBV7-8,many,NA,TGTGCCAGCAGCCCACGCCTCCCCGCGGACGTCATGAACACTGAAGCTTTCTTT,CASSPRLPADVMNTEAFF
TRBJ2-4,TRBV6-5,NA,TRBD2,TGTGCCAGCAGTTACTCGGGACTACGCGTAACGATCAAAAACATTCAGTACTTC,CASSYSGLRVTIKNIQYF
TRBJ1-1,TRBV11-2,many,NA,TGTGCCAGCAGCTTAGATCTAAAGACTGAAGCTTTCTTT,CASSLDLKTEAFF
TRBJ2-3,TRBV7-2,many,NA,TGTGCCAGCAGCCGGAGCGGATTCACAGATACGCAGTATTTT,CASSRSGFTDTQYF
TRBJ2-7,TRBV19,few,NA,TGTGCCAGTAGTATAGCCGACAGGCTCTCCTACGAGCAGTACTTC,CASSIADRLSYEQYF
TRBJ1-2,TRBV19,few,TRBD1,TGTGCCAGTAGTAAGACCGGGACAGGGACCCAAGCTAACTATGGCTACACCTTC,CASSKTGTGTQANYGYTF
TRBJ2-1,TRBV14,many,TRBD2,TGTGCCAGCAGCCAAGGGACTAGCGGGAGTTACTACAATGAGCAGTTCTTC,CASSQGTSGSYYNEQFF
TRBJ2-6,TRBV27,NA,TRBD2,TGTGCCAGCAGTCGAACTAGCGGGGTCTCTGGGGCCAACGTCCTGACTTTC,CASSRTSGVSGANVLTF
TRBJ2-4,TRBV18,few,TRBD1,TGTGCCAGCTCTACGACCGGGACAGGGGCGGACATTCAGTACTTC,CASSTTGTGADIQYF
TRBJ1-2,TRBV19,few,NA,TGTGCCTCTAGAGAGGGGAACTCTAACTATGGCTACACCTTC,CASREGNSNYGYTF
TRBJ2-1,TRBV24-1,NA,NA,TGTGCCACCAGTGACCGCGAATACAATGAGCAGTTCTTC,CATSDREYNEQFF
TRBJ2-6,TRBV20-1,NA,TRBD2,TGCAGTGCAGCGGGAGGGTTTTCTGGGGCCAACGTCCTGACTTTC,CSAAGGFSGANVLTF
TRBJ2-7,TRBV6-2/TRBV6-3,many,NA,TGTGCCAGCAGTTACCCAACGGGGGAGACTCCCTACGAGCAGTACTTC,CASSYPTGETPYEQYF
TRBJ2-1,TRBV28,many,TRBD2,TGTGCCAGCAGTTCCACTAGCGGGAGGGCCGGGTACAATGAGCAGTTCTTC,CASSSTSGRAGYNEQFF
TRBJ2-7,TRBV7-3,NA,TRBD2,TGTGCCAGCAGCTGGGGGATTAGCGGGAGGGCCTCGGGCGAGCAGTACTTC,CASSWGISGRASGEQYF
TRBJ2-3,TRBV11-2,many,TRBD2,TGTGCCAGCAGCTTAGATGGTCTAGCGGGCACAGATACGCAGTATTTT,CASSLDGLAGTDTQYF
TRBJ2-1,TRBV4-1,few,TRBD2,TGCGCCAGCAGCCGAGACTTATCCGGGACTAGCGGCAATGAGCAGTTCTTC,CASSRDLSGTSGNEQFF
TRBJ1-6,TRBV5-5,NA,NA,TGTGCCAGCAGCTTACCGGCGCAAAATTCACCCCTCCACTTT,CASSLPAQNSPLHF
TRBJ2-7,TRBV20-1,once,NA,TGCAGTGCTAGAGTAACTAGCTCAACCTACGAGCAGTACTTC,CSARVTSSTYEQYF
TRBJ2-4,TRBV3-1,many,NA,TGTGCCAGCAGCCAAGATCCGGGATCGAACATTCAGTACTTC,CASSQDPGSNIQYF